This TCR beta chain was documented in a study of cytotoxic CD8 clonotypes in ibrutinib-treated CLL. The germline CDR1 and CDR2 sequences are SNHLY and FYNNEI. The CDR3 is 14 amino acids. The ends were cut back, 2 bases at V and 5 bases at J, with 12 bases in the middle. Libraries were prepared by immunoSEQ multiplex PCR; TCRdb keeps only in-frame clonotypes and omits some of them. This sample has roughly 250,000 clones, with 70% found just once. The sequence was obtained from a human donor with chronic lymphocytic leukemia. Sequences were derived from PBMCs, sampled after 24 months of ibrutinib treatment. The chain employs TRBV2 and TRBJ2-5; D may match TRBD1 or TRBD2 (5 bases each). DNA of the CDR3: TGTGCCAGCAGTGAATTTAGTTGGGGGGAGACCCAGTACTTC. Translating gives CASSEFSWGETQYF. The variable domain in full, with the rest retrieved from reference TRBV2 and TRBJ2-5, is EPEVTQTPSHQVTQMGQEVILRCVPISNHLYFYWYRQILGQKVEFLVSFYNNEISEKSEIFDDQFSVERPDGSNFTLKIRSTKLEDSAMYFCASSEFSWGETQYFGPGTRLLVL.